The present T cell receptor beta chain was sequenced within a study of blood T cell repertoires in COVID-19. Germline V lookup: CDR1 SGHTA, CDR2 FQGNSA. V was clipped by 3 bases and J by 5 bases; unmatched bases: 2. The CDR3 is 14 amino acids. Per the authors' pipeline: Cell counts per sample came from amplifying reference gene primers. TCRdb's table, derived via immunoSEQ multiplex PCR, lists solely in-frame clones and lacks some. V and J calls and clone size come straight from that table; D and trimming were deduced from the DNA. The sample lists some 300,000 clones; roughly nine tenths were seen once.

The chain uses TRBV7-2 and TRBJ2-3, with 10 nucleotides matching TRBD2. This TCR derives from a woman younger than 45 who had been exposed to COVID-19. Sequencing input: PBMCs or T cells enriched from blood (not recorded which). CDR3 in amino acids: CASSFKRGGDTQYF. CDR3 nucleotides: TGTGCCAGCAGCTTTAAGCGGGGGGGAGATACGCAGTATTTT.